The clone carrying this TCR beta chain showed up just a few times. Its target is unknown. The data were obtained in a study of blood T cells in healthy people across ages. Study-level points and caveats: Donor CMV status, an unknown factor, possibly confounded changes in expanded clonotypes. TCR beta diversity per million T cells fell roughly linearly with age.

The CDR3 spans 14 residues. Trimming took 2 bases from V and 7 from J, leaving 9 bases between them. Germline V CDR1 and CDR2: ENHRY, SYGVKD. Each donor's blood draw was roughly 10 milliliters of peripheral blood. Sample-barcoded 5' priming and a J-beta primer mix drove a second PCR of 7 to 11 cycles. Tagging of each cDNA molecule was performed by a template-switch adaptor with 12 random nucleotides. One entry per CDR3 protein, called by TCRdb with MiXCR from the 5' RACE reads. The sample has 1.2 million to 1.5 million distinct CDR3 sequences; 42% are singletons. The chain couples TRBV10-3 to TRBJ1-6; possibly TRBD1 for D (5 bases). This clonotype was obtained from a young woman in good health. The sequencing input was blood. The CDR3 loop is CAISEGARNSPLHF. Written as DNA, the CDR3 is TGTGCCATCAGTGAGGGGGCGCGGAATTCACCCCTCCACTTT.